This T cell receptor (beta chain) was recovered during a study of Ad26.COV2.S vaccination and SARS-CoV-2 variants. Findings of the study overall: Assessments of TCR breadth and depth may have underestimated the total T cell responses.

A remark on this clone: Its antigen is as yet unknown.

TCRdb's table, derived via immunoSEQ multiplex PCR, lists solely in-frame clones and lacks some. The sample gives over 100,000 clones, about 78% of which show up once; roughly a sixth is in the top ten. Sequenced material: peripheral blood, taken after recovery from COVID-19. The receptor was isolated from a human donor who had recovered from COVID-19.

CDR3 coding DNA: TGTGCCAGCAGCTTAGGACAGTACACTGAAGCTTTCTTT. It yields the protein CASSLGQYTEAFF. The chain has TRBV6-5 and TRBJ1-1; perhaps TRBD1 as D (6 bases). Trimming left V 6 bases short and J 3 bases short, with 11 bases between. Germline V lookup: CDR1 MNHEY, CDR2 SVGAGI. The CDR3 spans 13 residues.